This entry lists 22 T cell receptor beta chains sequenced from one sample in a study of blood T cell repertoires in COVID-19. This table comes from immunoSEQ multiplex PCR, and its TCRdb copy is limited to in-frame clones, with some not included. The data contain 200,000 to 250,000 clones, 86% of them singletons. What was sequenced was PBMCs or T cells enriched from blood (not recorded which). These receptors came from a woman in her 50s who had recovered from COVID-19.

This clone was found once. CDR3 DNA sequence: TGTGCCAGCAGTCTCCCCCTTGAGGAAAAACTGTTTTTT. Residues: CASSLPLEEKLFF. This chain joins TRBV28 and TRBJ1-4; D not certain. Per the germline V gene, CDR1 is MDHEN and CDR2 is SYDVKM. This CDR3 comprises 13 residues. Trimming removed 5 bases at V and 8 bases at J, with 12 bases between.

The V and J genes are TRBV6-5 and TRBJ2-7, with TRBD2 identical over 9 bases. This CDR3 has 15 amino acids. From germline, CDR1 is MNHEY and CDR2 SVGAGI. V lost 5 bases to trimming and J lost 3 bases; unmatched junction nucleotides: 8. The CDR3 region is CASSIGGSGGYEQYF. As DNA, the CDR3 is TGTGCCAGCAGTATTGGGGGTAGCGGGGGCTACGAGCAGTACTTC.

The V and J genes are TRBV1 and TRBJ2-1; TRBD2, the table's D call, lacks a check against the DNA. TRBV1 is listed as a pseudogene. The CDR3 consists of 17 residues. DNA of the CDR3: TGCACCAGCAGCCAAGTGTGGACTAGCGGCACCTACAATGAGCAGTTCTTC. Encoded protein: CTSSQVWTSGTYNEQFF.

The CDR3 protein is CASRAGVEQFF. CDR3 bases: TGTGCCAGCCGGGCGGGGGTTGAGCAGTTCTTC. This chain links TRBV28 with TRBJ2-1, with 7 bases fitting TRBD2. The CDR3 totals 11 residues. The V and J ends lost 8 bases and 9 bases, in that order; junction bases with no gene match: 4. The V gene's germline CDR1 is MDHEN and CDR2 SYDVKM.

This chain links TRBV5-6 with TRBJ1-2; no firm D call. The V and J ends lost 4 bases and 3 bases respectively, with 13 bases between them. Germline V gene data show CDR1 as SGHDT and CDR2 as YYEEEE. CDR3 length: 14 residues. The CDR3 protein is CASSLRSYHYGYTF. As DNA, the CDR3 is TGTGCCAGCAGCCTTCGGTCGTACCACTATGGCTACACCTTC.

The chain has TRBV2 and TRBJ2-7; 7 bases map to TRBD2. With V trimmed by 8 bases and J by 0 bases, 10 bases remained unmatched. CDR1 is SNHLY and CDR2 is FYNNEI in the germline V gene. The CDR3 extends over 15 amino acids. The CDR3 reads CASDLAERGSYEQYF. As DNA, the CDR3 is TGTGCCAGCGATTTGGCTGAGCGGGGCTCCTACGAGCAGTACTTC.

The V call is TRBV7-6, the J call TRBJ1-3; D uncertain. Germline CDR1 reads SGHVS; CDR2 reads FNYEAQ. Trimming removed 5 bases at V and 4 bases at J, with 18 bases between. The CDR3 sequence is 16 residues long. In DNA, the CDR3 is TGTGCCAGCAGCGTAAGCGGGGTCGGAGTCGGAAACACCATATATTTT. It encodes CASSVSGVGVGNTIYF.

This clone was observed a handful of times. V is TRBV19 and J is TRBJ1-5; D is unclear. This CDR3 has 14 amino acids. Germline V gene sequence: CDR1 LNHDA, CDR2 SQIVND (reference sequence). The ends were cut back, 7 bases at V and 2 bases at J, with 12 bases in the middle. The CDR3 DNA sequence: TGTGCCAGTAACCGGAGTTGGGGCAATCAGCCCCAGCATTTT. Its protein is CASNRSWGNQPQHF.

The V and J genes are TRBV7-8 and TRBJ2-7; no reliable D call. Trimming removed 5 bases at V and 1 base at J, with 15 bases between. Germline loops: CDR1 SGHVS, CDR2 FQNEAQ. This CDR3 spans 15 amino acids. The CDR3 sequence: CASSPHSYLSYEQYF. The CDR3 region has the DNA TGTGCCAGCAGCCCCCACTCGTACTTGTCCTACGAGCAGTACTTC.

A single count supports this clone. As DNA, the CDR3 is TGTGCCAGCACCAGACAGATTCGGATTAATCAGCCCCAGCATTTT. Residues: CASTRQIRINQPQHF. V is TRBV28 and J is TRBJ1-5, with D perhaps TRBD1 (5 bases). CDR3 length: 15 residues. Per the germline V gene, CDR1 is MDHEN and CDR2 is SYDVKM. Trimming pared 7 bases from V and 4 bases from J, leaving 17 bases between.

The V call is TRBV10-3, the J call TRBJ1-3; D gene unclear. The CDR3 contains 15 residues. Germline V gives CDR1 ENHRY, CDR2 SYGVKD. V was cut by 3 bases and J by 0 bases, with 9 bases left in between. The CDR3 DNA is TGTGCCATCAGTGACAGTGGCCCCTCTGGAAACACCATATATTTT. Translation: CAISDSGPSGNTIYF.

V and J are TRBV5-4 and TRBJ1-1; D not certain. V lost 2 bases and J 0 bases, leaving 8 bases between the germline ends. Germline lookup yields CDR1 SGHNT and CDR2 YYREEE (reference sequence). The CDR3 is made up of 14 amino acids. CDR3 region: CASSFNSMNTEAFF. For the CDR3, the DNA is TGTGCCAGCAGCTTTAACTCCATGAACACTGAAGCTTTCTTT.

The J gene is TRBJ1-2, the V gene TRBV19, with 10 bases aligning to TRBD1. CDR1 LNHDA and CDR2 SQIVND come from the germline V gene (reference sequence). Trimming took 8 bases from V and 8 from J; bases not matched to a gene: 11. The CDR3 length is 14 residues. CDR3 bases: TGTGCCAGTCTCTCTCCGACAGGGGGCAAAGGCTACACCTTC. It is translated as CASLSPTGGKGYTF.

As DNA, the CDR3 is TGTGCCAGCAGTTTATGGCCTACTCGGAGCTCCTACAATGAGCAGTTCTTC. This sequence encodes CASSLWPTRSSYNEQFF. This rearrangement joins TRBV28 to TRBJ2-1; D not certain. Between the trimmed V and J ends, which lost 0 bases and 0 bases, there was a span of 12 bases. The length of the CDR3 is 17 residues. The V gene's germline CDR1 is MDHEN and CDR2 SYDVKM.

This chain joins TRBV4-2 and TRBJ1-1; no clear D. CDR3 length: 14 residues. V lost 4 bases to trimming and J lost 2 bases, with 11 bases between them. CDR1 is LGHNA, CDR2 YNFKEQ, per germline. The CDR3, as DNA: TGTGCCAGCAGCCCCGGGGTAAAAAACACTGAAGCTTTCTTT. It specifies CASSPGVKNTEAFF.

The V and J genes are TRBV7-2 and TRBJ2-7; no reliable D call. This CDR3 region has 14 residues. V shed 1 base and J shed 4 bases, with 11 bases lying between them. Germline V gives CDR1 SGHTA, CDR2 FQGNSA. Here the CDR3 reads CASSLDLSVYEQYF. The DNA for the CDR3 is TGTGCCAGCAGCTTAGATTTGTCAGTATACGAGCAGTACTTC.

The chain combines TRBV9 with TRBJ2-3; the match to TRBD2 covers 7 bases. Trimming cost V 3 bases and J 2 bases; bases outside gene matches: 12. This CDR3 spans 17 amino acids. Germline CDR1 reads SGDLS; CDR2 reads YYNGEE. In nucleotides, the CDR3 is TGTGCCAGCAGCGAGCCCCGGGTAGCGGGTATCACAGATACGCAGTATTTT. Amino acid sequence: CASSEPRVAGITDTQYF.

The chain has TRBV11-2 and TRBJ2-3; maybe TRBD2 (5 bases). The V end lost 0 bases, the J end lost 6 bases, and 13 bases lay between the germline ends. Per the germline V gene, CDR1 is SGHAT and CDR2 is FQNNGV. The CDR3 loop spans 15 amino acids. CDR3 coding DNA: TGTGCCAGCAGCTTAGATCCTCTAGCTGCTGATACGCAGTATTTT. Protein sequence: CASSLDPLAADTQYF.

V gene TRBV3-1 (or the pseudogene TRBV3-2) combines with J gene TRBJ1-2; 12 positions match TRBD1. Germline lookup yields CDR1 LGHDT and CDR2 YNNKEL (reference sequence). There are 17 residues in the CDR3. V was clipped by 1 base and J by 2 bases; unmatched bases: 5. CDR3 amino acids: CASSQVGGTGGNYGYTF. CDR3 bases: TGTGCCAGCAGCCAAGTTGGTGGGACAGGGGGCAACTATGGCTACACCTTC.

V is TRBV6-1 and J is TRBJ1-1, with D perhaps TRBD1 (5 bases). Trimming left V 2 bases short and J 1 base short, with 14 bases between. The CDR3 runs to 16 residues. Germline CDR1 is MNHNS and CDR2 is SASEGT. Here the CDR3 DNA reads TGTGCCAGCAGTGAATACGGGGGGACGGCGAACACTGAAGCTTTCTTT. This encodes CASSEYGGTANTEAFF.

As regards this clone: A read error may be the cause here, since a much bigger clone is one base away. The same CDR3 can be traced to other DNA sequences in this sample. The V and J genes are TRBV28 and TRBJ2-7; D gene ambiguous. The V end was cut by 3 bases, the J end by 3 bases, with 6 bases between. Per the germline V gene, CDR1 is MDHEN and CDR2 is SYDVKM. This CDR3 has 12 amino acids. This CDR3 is CASSLVGYEQYF. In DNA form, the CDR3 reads TGTGCCAGCAGTTTGGTCGGCTACGAGCAGTACTTC.

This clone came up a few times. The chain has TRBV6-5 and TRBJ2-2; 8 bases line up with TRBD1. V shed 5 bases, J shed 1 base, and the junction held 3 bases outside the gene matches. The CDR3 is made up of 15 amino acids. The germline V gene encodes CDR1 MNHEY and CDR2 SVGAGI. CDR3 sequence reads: CASSTGQENTGELFF. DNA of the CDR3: TGTGCCAGCAGTACGGGACAGGAGAACACCGGGGAGCTGTTTTTT.